The rows below give T cell receptor beta chains drawn from one sample of a study of technical replicates of blood from a few donors. This table comes from immunoSEQ multiplex PCR, and its TCRdb copy is limited to in-frame clones, with some not included. The sample includes approximately 69,000 clones, roughly 88% of them seen just once. What was sequenced was PBMCs. Source of these receptors: a human donor in good health. Some clones in this sample may be carry-over from other donors' samples. Each CDR3 is given with its conserved first and last residue. The D gene is left open where the match is weak. Rows give clone size only sometimes, using once, few, many, or a class for an expanded clone.

D	V	J	size	DNA	CDR3
-	TRBV27	TRBJ1-6	-	TGTGCCAGCAGGGGAGGCGGCAGAAGTGGACCCCTCCACTTT	CASRGGGRSGPLHF
-	TRBV5-1	TRBJ1-1	-	TGCGCCAGCAGCTTGGTGGGGGACAAGACTGAAGCTTTCTTT	CASSLVGDKTEAFF
TRBD1	TRBV4-3	TRBJ2-7	once	TGCGCCAGCAGCCAAACGACAGGGGTGAAGCAGTACTTC	CASSQTTGVKQYF
-	TRBV30	TRBJ2-7	-	TGTGCCTGGAGTGTACGCAGCGAGCAGTACTTC	CAWSVRSEQYF
-	TRBV19	TRBJ2-1	-	TGTTTAGGAAAGGGAGTGCGGAATGAGCAGTTCTTC	CLGKGVRNEQFF
TRBD1	TRBV7-2	TRBJ1-1	-	TGTGCCAGCAGCGTGAGGGACAGGGGACTTTACACTGAAGCTTTCTTT	CASSVRDRGLYTEAFF
-	TRBV30	TRBJ1-6	-	TGTGCCTGGAGTGGACAGTATAATTCACCCCTCCACTTT	CAWSGQYNSPLHF
-	TRBV6-6	TRBJ2-7	-	TGTGCCAGCAGCTCCCCCCCGTACAGCACCTACGAGCAGTACTTC	CASSSPPYSTYEQYF
-	TRBV6-1	TRBJ1-6	-	TGTGCCAGCAGTGAGGGCTGGGGGCTTAATTCACCCCTCCACTTT	CASSEGWGLNSPLHF
TRBD2	TRBV4-1	TRBJ2-1	-	TGCGCCAGCAGCCAAGAAAGGAGTCTCAGTGGGACTAGCGGGGAGAATGAGCAGTTCTTC	CASSQERSLSGTSGENEQFF
-	TRBV7-9	TRBJ2-7	once	TGTGCCAGCAGCTTACAGGGGTGGTACGAGCAGTACTTC	CASSLQGWYEQYF
-	TRBV2	TRBJ1-6	-	TGTGCCAGCAGTGAAACGAAGGGGCCTAATTCACCCCTCCACTTT	CASSETKGPNSPLHF
TRBD2	TRBV5-1	TRBJ2-1	medium-sized	TGCGCCAGCAGCTTGAGCGGGGGCTACAATGAGCAGTTCTTC	CASSLSGGYNEQFF
-	TRBV7-7	TRBJ1-1	-	TGTGCCAGCAGCTTGTTAGTGAACACTGAAGCTTTCTTT	CASSLLVNTEAFF
-	TRBV7-3	TRBJ2-5	-	TGTGCCAGCGCTCCCCGGAGGGAAGAGACCCAGTACTTC	CASAPRREETQYF
-	TRBV9	TRBJ1-4	-	TGTGCCAGCAGCTACACCGGGACACCTAATGAAAAACTGTTTTTT	CASSYTGTPNEKLFF
TRBD2	TRBV7-8	TRBJ2-5	-	TGTGCCAGCAGCTTCCAAGAACCTAGAGCGGGAGGCGAAGAGACCCAGTACTTC	CASSFQEPRAGGEETQYF
-	TRBV5-6	TRBJ1-1	-	TGTGCCAGCAGGGCGGCGGATAGGTTGAACACTGAAGCTTTCTTT	CASRAADRLNTEAFF
-	TRBV5-8	TRBJ2-1	-	TGTGCCAGCAGCTTGGCCCGGTATGAGCAGTTCTTC	CASSLARYEQFF
-	TRBV6-1	TRBJ1-1	few	TGTGCCAGCGGAGACGGGGTAAGGACCACTGAAGCTTTCTTT	CASGDGVRTTEAFF
-	TRBV5-4	TRBJ2-7	-	TGTGCCAGCAGCTTGGCAGGGGGGAACGAGCAGTACTTC	CASSLAGGNEQYF
-	TRBV4-1	TRBJ2-3	-	TGCGCCAGCAGCCAGGGCAATGCAGGTACGCAGTATTTT	CASSQGNAGTQYF
TRBD1	TRBV6-4	TRBJ1-2	once	TGTGCCAGCAGTGACTCTGGGACAGGGGGGTCCTATGGCTACACCTTC	CASSDSGTGGSYGYTF
-	TRBV15	TRBJ2-6	once	TGTGCCACCAGCAGAGTGGCAGGGATATGGAACGTCCTGACTTTC	CATSRVAGIWNVLTF